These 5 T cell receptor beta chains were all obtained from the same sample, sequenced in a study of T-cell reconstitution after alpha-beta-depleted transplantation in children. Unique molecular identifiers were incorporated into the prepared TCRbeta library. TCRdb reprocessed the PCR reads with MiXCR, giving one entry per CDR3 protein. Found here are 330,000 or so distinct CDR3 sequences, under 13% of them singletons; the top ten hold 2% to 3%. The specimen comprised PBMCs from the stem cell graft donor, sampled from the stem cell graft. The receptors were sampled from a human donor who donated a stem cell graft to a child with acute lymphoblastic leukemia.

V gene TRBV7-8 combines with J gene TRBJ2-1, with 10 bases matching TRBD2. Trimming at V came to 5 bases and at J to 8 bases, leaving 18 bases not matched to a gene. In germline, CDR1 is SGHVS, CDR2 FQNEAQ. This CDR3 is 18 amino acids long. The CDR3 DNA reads TGTGCCAGCAGCCACTCAGGCGTAGCGGGAGGCCGCCCCCATGAGCAGTTCTTC. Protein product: CASSHSGVAGGRPHEQFF. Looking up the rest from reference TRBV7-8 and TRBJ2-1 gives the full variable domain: GAGVSQSPRYKVAKRGQDVALRCDPISGHVSLFWYQQALGQGPEFLTYFQNEAQLDKSGLPSDRFFAERPEGSVSTLKIQRTQQEDSAVYLCASSHSGVAGGRPHEQFFGPGTRLTVL.

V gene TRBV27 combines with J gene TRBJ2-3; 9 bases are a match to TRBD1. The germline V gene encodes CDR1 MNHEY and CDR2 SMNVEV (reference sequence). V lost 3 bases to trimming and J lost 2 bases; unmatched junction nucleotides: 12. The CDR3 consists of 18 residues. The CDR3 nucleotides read TGTGCCAGCAGTTTCCCCGGACAGGGGCCAACCCACACAGATACGCAGTATTTT. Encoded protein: CASSFPGQGPTHTDTQYF.

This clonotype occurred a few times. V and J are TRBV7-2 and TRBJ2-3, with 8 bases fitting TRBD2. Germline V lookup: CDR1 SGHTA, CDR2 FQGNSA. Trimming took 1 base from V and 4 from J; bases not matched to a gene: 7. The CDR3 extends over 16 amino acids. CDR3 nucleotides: TGTGCCAGCAGCTTAGACCCCGGGGGGGGCGCAGATACGCAGTATTTT. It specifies CASSLDPGGGADTQYF.

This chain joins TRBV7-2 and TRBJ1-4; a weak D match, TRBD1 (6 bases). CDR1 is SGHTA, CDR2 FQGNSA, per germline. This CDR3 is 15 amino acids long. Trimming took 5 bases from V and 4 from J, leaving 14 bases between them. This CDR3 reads CASSTRGHLNEKLFF. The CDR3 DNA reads TGTGCCAGCAGCACCAGGGGACACCTTAATGAAAAACTGTTTTTT.

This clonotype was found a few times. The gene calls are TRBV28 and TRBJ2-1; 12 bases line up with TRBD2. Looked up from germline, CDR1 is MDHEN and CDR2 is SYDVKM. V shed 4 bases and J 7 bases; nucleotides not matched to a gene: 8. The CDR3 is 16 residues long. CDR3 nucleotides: TGTGCCAGCAGTTATCTTCCTAGCGGGAGGGCAAATGAGCAGTTCTTC. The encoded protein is CASSYLPSGRANEQFF.